This passage covers 8 T cell receptor beta chains from one sample sequenced in a study of blood T cell repertoires in COVID-19 (dated by TCRdb to the early 2020s). The receptor library was made with the immunoSEQ multiplex PCR assay. Not all clones reach the TCRdb copy of this immuneACCESS table, which keeps in-frame sequences only. Checked studies attribute under half of the gap to unresolved V genes and leave the rest unexplained. Present in this sample are 150,000 to 200,000 clones, around four fifths of which were seen just once. Jointly, the top ten make up 9.5% to 13% of the sample. Specimen: peripheral blood. The receptors shown here come from a human donor in a cohort sampled during active COVID-19.

This rearrangement joins TRBV30 to TRBJ1-5; the D is unclear. The CDR3 loop spans 14 amino acids. Trimming took off 1 base at V and 3 bases at J, with 10 bases between the two ends. The germline V gene has CDR1 GTSNPN and CDR2 SVGIG (reference sequence). The CDR3 is CAWSEGVFNQPQHF. The CDR3 nucleotides read TGTGCCTGGAGTGAGGGAGTATTCAATCAGCCCCAGCATTTT.

The chain has TRBV9 and TRBJ2-2, with 9 bases identical to TRBD1. Germline V lookup: CDR1 SGDLS, CDR2 YYNGEE. CDR3 size: 14 residues. V lost 6 bases, J lost 4 bases, and 4 bases stayed unmatched. The CDR3, as DNA: TGTGCCAGCAACCCGGGACAGGGCACCGGGGAGCTGTTTTTT. Encoded protein: CASNPGQGTGELFF. Full variable domain (outside the CDR3, taken from reference TRBV9 and TRBJ2-2): DSGVTQTPKHLITATGQRVTLRCSPRSGDLSVYWYQQSLDQGLQFLIQYYNGEERAKGNILERFSAQQFPDLHSELNLSSLELGDSALYFCASNPGQGTGELFFGEGSRLTVL.

The chain links TRBV7-2 to TRBJ2-5; no definite D call. V dropped 5 bases and J dropped 5 bases, with 18 bases sitting between them. Germline loops: CDR1 SGHTA, CDR2 FQGNSA. This CDR3 spans 15 amino acids. CDR3 region: CASSQSPLSRETQYF. CDR3 DNA sequence: TGTGCCAGCAGCCAATCACCCCTAAGCAGGGAGACCCAGTACTTC.

The CDR3 bases are TGTGCCAGTAGTACTCACCGGGGGGGGATGACTGAAGCTTTCTTT. Protein: CASSTHRGGMTEAFF. V is TRBV19 and J is TRBJ1-1; D perhaps matches TRBD1 (5 bases). Trimming removed 4 bases from V and 5 bases from J, with 17 bases in between. CDR1 and CDR2 from the germline V gene are LNHDA and SQIVND (reference sequence). The CDR3 is made up of 15 amino acids.

Only a few counts were recorded for this clone. The V call is TRBV10-2, the J call TRBJ1-2; TRBD1 aligns across 8 bases. V dropped 8 bases and J dropped 6; count of bases not matched to a gene: 11. The length of the CDR3 is 14 residues. Germline V lookup: CDR1 WSHSY, CDR2 SAAADI. Written as DNA, the CDR3 is TGCGCCAGCTTAAGATCCAGGGGGCTCGATGGCTACACCTTC. It codes for CASLRSRGLDGYTF.

This chain joins TRBV10-1 and TRBJ2-3; 9 bases fit TRBD2. V shed 5 bases, J shed 2 bases, and the junction held 5 bases outside the gene matches. The CDR3 has 15 residues. CDR1 WNHNN and CDR2 SYGVQD come from the germline V gene (reference sequence). For the CDR3, the DNA is TGCGCCAGCAGTTCGGCGGGAGGGAACACAGATACGCAGTATTTT. Its translation is CASSSAGGNTDTQYF.

The chain employs TRBV4-1 and TRBJ2-1; 10 bases are shared with TRBD2. Germline values: CDR1 MGHRA, CDR2 YSYEKL. The CDR3 totals 15 residues. Trimming removed 2 bases from V and 4 bases from J; junction bases left unmatched: 2. CDR3 protein: CASSQQLAGYNEQFF. CDR3 nucleotides: TGCGCCAGCAGCCAACAACTAGCGGGGTACAATGAGCAGTTCTTC.

The V call is TRBV5-6, the J call TRBJ2-5; 14 bases are a match to TRBD2. Germline V CDR1 and CDR2: SGHDT, YYEEEE. This CDR3 has 19 amino acids. V lost 3 bases, J lost 2 bases, and 12 bases stayed unmatched. CDR3 sequence: CASSSGLAGGWGGQETQYF. The CDR3, as DNA: TGTGCCAGCAGCTCTGGACTAGCGGGAGGTTGGGGAGGACAAGAGACCCAGTACTTC.